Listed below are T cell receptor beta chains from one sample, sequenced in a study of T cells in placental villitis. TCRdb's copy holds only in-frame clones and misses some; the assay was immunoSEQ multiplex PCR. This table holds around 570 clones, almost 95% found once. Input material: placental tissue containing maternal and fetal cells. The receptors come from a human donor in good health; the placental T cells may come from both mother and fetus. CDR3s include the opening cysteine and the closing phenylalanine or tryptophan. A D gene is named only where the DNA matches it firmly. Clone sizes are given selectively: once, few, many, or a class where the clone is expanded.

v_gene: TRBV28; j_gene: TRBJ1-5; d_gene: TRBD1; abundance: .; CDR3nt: TGTGCCAGCAGTTTGGGGACAGGGATTTATAGCAATCAGCCCCAGCATTTT; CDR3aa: CASSLGTGIYSNQPQHF
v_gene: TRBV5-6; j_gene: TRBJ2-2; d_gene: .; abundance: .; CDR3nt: TGTGCCAGCAGCCCTAAACCCGTAACCGGGGAGCTGTTTTTT; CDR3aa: CASSPKPVTGELFF
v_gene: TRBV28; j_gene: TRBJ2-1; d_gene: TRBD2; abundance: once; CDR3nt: TGTGCCAGCAGTTTGGATATCGCGGGAGGGTACAATGAGCAGTTCTTC; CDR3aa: CASSLDIAGGYNEQFF
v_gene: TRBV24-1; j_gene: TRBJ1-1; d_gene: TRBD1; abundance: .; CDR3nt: TGTGCCACCACCCAGGGGGCGGACACTGAAGCTTTCTTT; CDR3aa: CATTQGADTEAFF
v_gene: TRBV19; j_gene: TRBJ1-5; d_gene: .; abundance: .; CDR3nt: TGTGCCAGTAGTACCTCAGGGCCCCAGCATTTT; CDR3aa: CASSTSGPQHF
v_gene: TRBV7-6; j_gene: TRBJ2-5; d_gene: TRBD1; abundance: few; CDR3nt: TGTGCCAGCAGCTCACAGGGGTTTCCCGAAGAGACCCAGTACTTC; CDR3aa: CASSSQGFPEETQYF
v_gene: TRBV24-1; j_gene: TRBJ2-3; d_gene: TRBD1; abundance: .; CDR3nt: TGTGCCACCAGTGCCGCCTCAGGGGGTTACGCAGATACGCAGTATTTT; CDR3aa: CATSAASGGYADTQYF
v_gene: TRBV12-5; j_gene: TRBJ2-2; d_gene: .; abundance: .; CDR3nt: TGTGCTAGTGGTTTGCCATTACGAGGGGCCGGGGAGCTGTTTTTT; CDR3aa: CASGLPLRGAGELFF
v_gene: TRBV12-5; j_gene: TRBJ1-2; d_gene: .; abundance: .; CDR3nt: TGTGCTAGTGGCAAAAACAGGGAGCCAACCTATGGCTACACCTTC; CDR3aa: CASGKNREPTYGYTF
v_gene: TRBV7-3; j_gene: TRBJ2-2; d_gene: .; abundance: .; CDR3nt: TGTGCCAGCAGCTTAACCCGAACCAGGGGGGCGAACACCGGGGAGCTGTTTTTT; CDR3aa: CASSLTRTRGANTGELFF
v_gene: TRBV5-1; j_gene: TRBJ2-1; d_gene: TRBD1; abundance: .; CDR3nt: TGCGCCAGCAGCTTGCGCAGGGGGAATGAGCAGTTCTTC; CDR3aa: CASSLRRGNEQFF